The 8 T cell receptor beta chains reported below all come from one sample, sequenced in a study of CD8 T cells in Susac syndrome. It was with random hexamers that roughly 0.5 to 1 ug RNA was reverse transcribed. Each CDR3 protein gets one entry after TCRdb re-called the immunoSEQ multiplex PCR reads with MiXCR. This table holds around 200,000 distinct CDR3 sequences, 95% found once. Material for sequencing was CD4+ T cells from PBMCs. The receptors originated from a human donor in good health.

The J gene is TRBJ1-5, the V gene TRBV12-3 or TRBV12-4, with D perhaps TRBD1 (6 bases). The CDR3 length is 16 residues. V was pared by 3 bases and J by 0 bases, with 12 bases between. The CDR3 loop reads CASSFTGTRSNQPQHF. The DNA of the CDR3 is TGTGCCAGCAGTTTTACAGGGACACGTAGCAATCAGCCCCAGCATTTT.

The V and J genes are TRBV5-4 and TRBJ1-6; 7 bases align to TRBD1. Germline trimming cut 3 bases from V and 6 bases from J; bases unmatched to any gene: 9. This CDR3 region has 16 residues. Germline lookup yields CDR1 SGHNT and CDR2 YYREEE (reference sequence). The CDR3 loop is CASSSRQGGGNSPLHF. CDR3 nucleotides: TGTGCCAGCAGCTCTAGGCAGGGGGGAGGTAATTCACCCCTCCACTTT.

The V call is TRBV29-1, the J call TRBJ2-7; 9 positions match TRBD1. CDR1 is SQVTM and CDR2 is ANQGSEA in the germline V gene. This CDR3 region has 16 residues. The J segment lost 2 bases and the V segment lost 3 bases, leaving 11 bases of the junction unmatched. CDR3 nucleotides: TGCAGCGTTGACGGCGCACAGGGGGCGAACGCCTACGAGCAGTACTTC. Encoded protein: CSVDGAQGANAYEQYF.

CDR3: CASSQWRLGEQFF. The DNA for the CDR3 is TGTGCCAGCAGCCAGTGGAGGTTGGGTGAGCAGTTCTTC. This chain connects TRBV3-1 to TRBJ2-1, with a tentative D call TRBD2 (5 bases). Germline V gene lookup returns CDR1 LGHDT and CDR2 YNNKEL (reference sequence). This CDR3 region has 13 residues. Trimming removed 3 bases from V and 9 bases from J, with 12 bases in between.

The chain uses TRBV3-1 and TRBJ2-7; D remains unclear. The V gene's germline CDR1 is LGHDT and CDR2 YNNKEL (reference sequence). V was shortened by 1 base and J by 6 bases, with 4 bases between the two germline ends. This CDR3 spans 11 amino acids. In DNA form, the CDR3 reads TGTGCCAGCAGCCAAGCAGGCGAGCAGTACTTC. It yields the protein CASSQAGEQYF.

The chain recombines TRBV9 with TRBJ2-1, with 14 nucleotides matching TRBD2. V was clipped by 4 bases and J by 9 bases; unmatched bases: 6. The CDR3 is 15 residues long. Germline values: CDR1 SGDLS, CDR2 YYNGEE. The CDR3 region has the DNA TGTGCCAGCAGCCCCCGACTAGCGGGAGGGCTTGAGCAGTTCTTC. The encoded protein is CASSPRLAGGLEQFF. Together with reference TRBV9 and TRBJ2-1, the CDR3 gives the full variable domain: DSGVTQTPKHLITATGQRVTLRCSPRSGDLSVYWYQQSLDQGLQFLIQYYNGEERAKGNILERFSAQQFPDLHSELNLSSLELGDSALYFCASSPRLAGGLEQFFGPGTRLTVL.

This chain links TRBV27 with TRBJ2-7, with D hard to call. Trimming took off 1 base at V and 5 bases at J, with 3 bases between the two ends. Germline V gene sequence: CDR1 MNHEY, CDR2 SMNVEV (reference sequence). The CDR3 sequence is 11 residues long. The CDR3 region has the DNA TGTGCCAGCAGTTTATGCCACGAGCAGTACGTC. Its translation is CASSLCHEQYV.

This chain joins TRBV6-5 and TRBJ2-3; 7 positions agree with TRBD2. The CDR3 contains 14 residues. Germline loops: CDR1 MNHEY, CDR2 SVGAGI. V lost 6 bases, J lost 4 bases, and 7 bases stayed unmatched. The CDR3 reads CASRDGRRADTQYF. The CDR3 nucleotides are TGTGCCAGCAGGGACGGGAGGCGGGCAGATACGCAGTATTTT.